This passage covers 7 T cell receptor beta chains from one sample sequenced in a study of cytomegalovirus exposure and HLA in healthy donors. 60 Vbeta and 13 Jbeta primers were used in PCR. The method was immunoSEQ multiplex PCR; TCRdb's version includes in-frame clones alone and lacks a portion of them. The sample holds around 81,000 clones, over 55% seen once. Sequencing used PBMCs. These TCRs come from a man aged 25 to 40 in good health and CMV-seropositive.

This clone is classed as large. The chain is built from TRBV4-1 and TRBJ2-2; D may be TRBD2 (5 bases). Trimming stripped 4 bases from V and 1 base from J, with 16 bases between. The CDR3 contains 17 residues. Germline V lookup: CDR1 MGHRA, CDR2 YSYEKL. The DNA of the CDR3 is TGCGCCAGCAGCCTCTTACTAGGCTTCAAGAACACCGGGGAGCTGTTTTTT. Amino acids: CASSLLLGFKNTGELFF.

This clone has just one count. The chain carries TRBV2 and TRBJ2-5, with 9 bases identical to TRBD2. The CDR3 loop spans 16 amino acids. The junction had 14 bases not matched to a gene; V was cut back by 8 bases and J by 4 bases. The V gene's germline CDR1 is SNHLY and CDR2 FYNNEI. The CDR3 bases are TGTGCCAGCGGCCCTGGGGGCGGGGGGGCCGCAGAGACCCAGTACTTC. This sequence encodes CASGPGGGGAAETQYF.

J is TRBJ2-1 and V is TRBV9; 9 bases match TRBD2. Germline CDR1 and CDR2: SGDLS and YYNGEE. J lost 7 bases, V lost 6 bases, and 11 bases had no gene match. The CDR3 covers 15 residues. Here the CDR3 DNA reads TGTGCCAGCAAGTCTATCGGCGGGGGGGATAATGAGCAGTTCTTC. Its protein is CASKSIGGGDNEQFF.

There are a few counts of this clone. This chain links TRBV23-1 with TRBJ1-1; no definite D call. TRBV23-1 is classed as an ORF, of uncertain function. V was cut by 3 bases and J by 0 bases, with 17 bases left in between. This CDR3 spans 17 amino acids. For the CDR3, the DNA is TGCGCCAGCAGTCACCTCGGGAGGACGGCGATGAACACTGAAGCTTTCTTT. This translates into CASSHLGRTAMNTEAFF.

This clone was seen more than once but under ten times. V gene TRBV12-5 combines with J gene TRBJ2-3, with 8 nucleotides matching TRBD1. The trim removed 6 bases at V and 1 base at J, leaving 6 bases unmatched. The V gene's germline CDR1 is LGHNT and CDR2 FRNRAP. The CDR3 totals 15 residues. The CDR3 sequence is CASGRGQDRTDTQYF. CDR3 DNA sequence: TGTGCTAGTGGCCGGGGACAGGACCGCACAGATACGCAGTATTTT.

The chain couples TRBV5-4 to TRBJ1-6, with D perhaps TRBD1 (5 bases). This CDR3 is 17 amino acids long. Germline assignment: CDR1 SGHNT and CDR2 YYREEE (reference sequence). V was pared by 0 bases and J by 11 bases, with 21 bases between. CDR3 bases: TGTGCCAGCAGCTTGGGGGGGGGATTTAGGGGTGTCGCACCCCTCCACTTT. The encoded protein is CASSLGGGFRGVAPLHF.

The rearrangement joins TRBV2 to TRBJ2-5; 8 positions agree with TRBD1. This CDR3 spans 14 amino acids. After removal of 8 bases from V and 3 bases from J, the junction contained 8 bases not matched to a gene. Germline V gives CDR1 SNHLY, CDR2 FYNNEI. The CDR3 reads CASLGQGRKETQYF. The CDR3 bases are TGTGCCAGCCTCGGACAGGGAAGGAAAGAGACCCAGTACTTC.